The 13 T cell receptor beta chains reported below all come from one sample, sequenced in a study of blood T cell repertoires in COVID-19. Assay: immunoSEQ multiplex PCR; the TCRdb copy retains only in-frame clones and omits some. The data contain approximately 220,000 clones, 70% to 90% of them seen just once; the ten biggest clones take up less than 1.5%. Sequencing was carried out using PBMCs or T cells enriched from blood (not recorded which). These receptors came from a man in his thirties or forties who had recovered from COVID-19.

The CDR3 DNA reads as TGTGCCAGCAGCCCCCCTTATGGAGGGGGACTAGGGGGAGAGACCCAGTACTTC. Amino acid sequence: CASSPPYGGGLGGETQYF. The genes are TRBV7-6 and TRBJ2-5, with 8 bases identical to TRBD2. Per the germline V gene, CDR1 is SGHVS and CDR2 is FNYEAQ. After removal of 5 bases from V and 4 bases from J, the junction contained 18 bases not matched to a gene. This CDR3 has 18 residues.

The chain joins TRBV7-6 to TRBJ2-1; 11 nucleotides align to TRBD2. The CDR3 loop spans 15 amino acids. Looked up from germline, CDR1 is SGHVS and CDR2 is FNYEAQ. Germline trimming cut 5 bases from V and 7 bases from J; bases unmatched to any gene: 7. The CDR3 bases are TGTGCCAGCAGCCAAGCTAGCGGGGGGATGAATGAGCAGTTCTTC. Amino acid sequence: CASSQASGGMNEQFF.

The J gene is TRBJ2-5, the V gene TRBV9, with D possibly being TRBD2 (6 bases). V shed 0 bases and J shed 5 bases, with 11 bases lying between them. The CDR3 sequence is 14 residues long. Germline V gives CDR1 SGDLS, CDR2 YYNGEE. CDR3 bases: TGTGCCAGCAGCGTAGATCTTGGAGGGGAGACCCAGTACTTC. Translation gives CASSVDLGGETQYF.

This rearrangement joins TRBV19 to TRBJ2-1; the D gene is possibly TRBD1 (5 bases). The germline gives CDR1 LNHDA, CDR2 SQIVND (reference sequence). Trimming took 7 bases from V and 2 from J, leaving 12 bases between them. The CDR3 is made up of 14 amino acids. DNA of the CDR3: TGTGCCAGTAATCAGGGCGGCCCCTACAATGAGCAGTTCTTC. Encoded protein: CASNQGGPYNEQFF.

In this sample, this clone turned up once. The chain uses TRBV5-6 and TRBJ1-1; D is perhaps TRBD1 (6 bases). The V gene's germline CDR1 is SGHDT and CDR2 YYEEEE. Between the trimmed V and J ends, which lost 1 base and 0 bases, there was a span of 7 bases. The CDR3 totals 14 residues. In nucleotides, the CDR3 is TGTGCCAGCAGCTTGTGGACAGTGAACACTGAAGCTTTCTTT. This translates into CASSLWTVNTEAFF.

The chain recombines TRBV7-9 with TRBJ2-1; the match to TRBD1 covers 9 bases. With 4 bases clipped from V and 4 bases from J, the junction kept 5 bases outside the gene matches. The CDR3 runs to 15 residues. The germline CDR1 and CDR2 sequences are SEHNR and FQNEAQ (reference sequence). DNA of the CDR3: TGTGCCAGCAGCTCCCCGGGACAGGGTTACAATGAGCAGTTCTTC. Amino acid sequence: CASSSPGQGYNEQFF.

The rearrangement uses TRBV3-1 (or the pseudogene TRBV3-2) and TRBJ1-1, with 10 nucleotides matching TRBD1. The CDR3 contains 14 residues. V was clipped by 11 bases and J by 9 bases; unmatched bases: 15. The germline gives CDR1 LGHDT, CDR2 YNNKEL (reference sequence). In DNA, the CDR3 is TGTGCCCTGGGGCGGGTCGTGACAGGGGGCAAAGCTTTCTTT. It codes for CALGRVVTGGKAFF.

This chain joins TRBV19 and TRBJ1-2; D is ambiguous. V lost 11 bases to trimming and J lost 3 bases, with 13 bases between them. The germline V gene encodes CDR1 LNHDA and CDR2 SQIVND (reference sequence). The CDR3 length is 12 residues. The CDR3 loop reads CAPAQEDYGYTF. The CDR3 DNA is TGTGCCCCCGCCCAGGAGGACTATGGCTACACCTTC.

The V call is TRBV2, the J call TRBJ1-3; 7 nucleotides align to TRBD1. CDR1 is SNHLY and CDR2 is FYNNEI in the germline V gene. J lost 0 bases, V lost 5 bases, and 13 bases had no gene match. The CDR3 is 18 amino acids. In DNA form, the CDR3 reads TGTGCCAGCAGTCAGGGGGTTGGAAATTCCATCTCTGGAAACACCATATATTTT. Translated, it gives CASSQGVGNSISGNTIYF.

The V and J genes are TRBV7-6 and TRBJ2-5; D ambiguous. CDR3 length: 13 amino acids. The germline V and J ends were trimmed by 1 base and 3 bases, with 6 bases remaining between them. Germline-derived CDR1 and CDR2 are SGHVS and FNYEAQ. The CDR3 nucleotides read TGTGCCAGCAGCTTAGGCCCTAAAGAGACCCAGTACTTC. Its translation is CASSLGPKETQYF.

The genes are TRBV7-9 and TRBJ2-5, with TRBD1 matching 8 bases. This CDR3 is 15 amino acids long. Per the germline V gene, CDR1 is SEHNR and CDR2 is FQNEAQ (reference sequence). V gave up 2 bases and J gave up 5 bases; unmatched junction bases: 7. The CDR3, as DNA: TGTGCCAGCAGCTTATTTTACAGGGGGAGCGAGACCCAGTACTTC. It translates to CASSLFYRGSETQYF.

The gene calls are TRBV3-1 (or the pseudogene TRBV3-2) and TRBJ2-5, with 8 bases aligning to TRBD2. After removal of 3 bases from V and 1 base from J, the junction contained 4 bases not matched to a gene. Looked up from germline, CDR1 is LGHDT and CDR2 is YNNKEL (reference sequence). The CDR3 is 15 amino acids. CDR3 region: CASSQHAGGQETQYF. The DNA of the CDR3 is TGTGCCAGCAGCCAGCACGCGGGGGGCCAAGAGACCCAGTACTTC.

The V gene is TRBV7-9, the J gene TRBJ2-1; D may be TRBD1 (6 bases). The CDR3 totals 13 residues. Germline lookup yields CDR1 SEHNR and CDR2 FQNEAQ (reference sequence). Deletions cut 4 bases from V and 5 bases from J, with 9 bases between. The DNA of the CDR3 is TGTGCCAGCAGCTGGGACACGAACAATGAGCAGTTCTTC. Translated, it gives CASSWDTNNEQFF.